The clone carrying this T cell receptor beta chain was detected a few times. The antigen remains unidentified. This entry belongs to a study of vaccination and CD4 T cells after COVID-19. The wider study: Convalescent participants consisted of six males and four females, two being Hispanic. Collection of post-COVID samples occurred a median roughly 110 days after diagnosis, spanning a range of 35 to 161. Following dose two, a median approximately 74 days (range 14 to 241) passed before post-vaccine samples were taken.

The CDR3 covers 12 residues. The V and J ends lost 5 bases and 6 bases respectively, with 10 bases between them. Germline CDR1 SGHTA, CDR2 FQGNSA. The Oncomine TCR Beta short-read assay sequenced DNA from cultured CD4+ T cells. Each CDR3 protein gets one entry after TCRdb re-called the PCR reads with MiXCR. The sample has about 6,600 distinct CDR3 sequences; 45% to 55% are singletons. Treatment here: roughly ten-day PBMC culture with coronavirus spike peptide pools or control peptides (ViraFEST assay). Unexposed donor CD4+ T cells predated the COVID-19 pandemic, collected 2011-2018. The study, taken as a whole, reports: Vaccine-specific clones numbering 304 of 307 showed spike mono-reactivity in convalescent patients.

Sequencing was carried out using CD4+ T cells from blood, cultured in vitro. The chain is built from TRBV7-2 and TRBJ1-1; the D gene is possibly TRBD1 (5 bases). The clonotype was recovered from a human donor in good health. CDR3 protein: CASSGWGAEAFF. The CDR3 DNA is TGTGCCAGCAGCGGGTGGGGCGCTGAAGCTTTCTTT.